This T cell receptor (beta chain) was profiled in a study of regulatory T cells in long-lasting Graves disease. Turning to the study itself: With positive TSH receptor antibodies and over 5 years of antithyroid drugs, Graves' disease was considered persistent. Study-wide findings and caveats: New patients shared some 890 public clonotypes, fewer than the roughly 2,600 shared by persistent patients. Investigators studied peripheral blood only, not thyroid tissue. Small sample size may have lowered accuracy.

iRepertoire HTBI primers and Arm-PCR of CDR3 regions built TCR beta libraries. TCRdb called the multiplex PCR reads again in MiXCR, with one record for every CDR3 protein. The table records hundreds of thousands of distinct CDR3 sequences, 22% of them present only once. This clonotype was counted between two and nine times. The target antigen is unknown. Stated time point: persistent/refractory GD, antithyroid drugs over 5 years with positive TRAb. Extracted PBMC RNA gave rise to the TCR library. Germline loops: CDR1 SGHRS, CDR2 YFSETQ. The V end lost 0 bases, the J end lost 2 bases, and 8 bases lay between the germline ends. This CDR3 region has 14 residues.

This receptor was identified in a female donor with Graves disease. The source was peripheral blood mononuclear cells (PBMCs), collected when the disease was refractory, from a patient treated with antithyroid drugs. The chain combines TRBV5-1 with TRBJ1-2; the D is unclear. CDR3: CASSLGWQNYGYTF. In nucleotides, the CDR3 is TGCGCCAGCAGCTTGGGGTGGCAGAACTATGGCTACACCTTC.